This T cell receptor (beta chain) was sequenced during a study of blood T cells in healthy people across ages. This clonotype was counted at least ten times. In terms of origin and age, donors were healthy Caucasian individuals from Russia aged 6 to 90. Trimming cost V 4 bases and J 6 bases, with 17 bases left between them. The germline CDR1 and CDR2 sequences are SGDLS and YYNGEE. CDR3 size: 15 residues. Sample-barcoded 5' priming and a J-beta primer mix drove a second PCR of about 6 to 12 cycles. TCRdb fed the 5' RACE reads into MiXCR, producing one record per CDR3 protein. The profile shows just under 550,000 distinct CDR3 sequences, 24% of them singletons. These data were also reused for a study on T cells of mothers and their children.

The J gene is TRBJ1-3, the V gene TRBV9, with D possibly being TRBD1 (5 bases). The source material was blood. The TCR comes from a boy between 10 and 17 years old in good health. CDR3 region: CASSRGRANENTIYF. DNA for the CDR3: TGTGCCAGCAGCCGTGGCAGGGCTAACGAAAACACCATATATTTT.